This entry is about one T cell receptor beta chain. Using its own MiXCR run on the RT-PCR reads, TCRdb lists one record per CDR3 protein. The data show about 400,000 distinct CDR3 sequences, around 16% seen once. The data belong to a study of patients and donors after allogeneic stem cell transplantation. Trimming shortened V by 3 bases and J by 0 bases, and 16 bases separated the two germline ends. Germline CDR1 and CDR2: DFQATT and SNEGSKA (reference sequence). The CDR3 length is 16 residues. Sequenced sample: blood, either unsorted or a sorted T cell fraction (not recorded which). The J gene is TRBJ2-3, the V gene TRBV20-1, with D perhaps being TRBD1 or TRBD2 (5 bases each). This receptor was taken from a human donor who was either an allogeneic HSCT recipient or a stem cell or donor lymphocyte infusion donor (not recorded which). It is not recorded whose cells these are; they may come from a transplant donor. CDR3 coding DNA: TGCAGTGCTAGCAACTTGAGGGGTCAGAGCACAGATACGCAGTATTTT. Translation: CSASNLRGQSTDTQYF.